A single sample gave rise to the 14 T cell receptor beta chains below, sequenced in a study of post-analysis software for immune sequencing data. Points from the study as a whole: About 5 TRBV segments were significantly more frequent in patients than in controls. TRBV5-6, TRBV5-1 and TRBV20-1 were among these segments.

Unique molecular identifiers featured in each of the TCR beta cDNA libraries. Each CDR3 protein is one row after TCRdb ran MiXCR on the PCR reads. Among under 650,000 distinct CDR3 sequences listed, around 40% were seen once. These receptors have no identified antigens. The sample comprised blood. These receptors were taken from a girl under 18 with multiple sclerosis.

The CDR3 reads CASSSPDGLSGANVLTF. CDR3 DNA: TGTGCCAGCAGTTCGCCCGACGGACTCTCTGGGGCCAACGTCCTGACTTTC. The genes are TRBV12-3 or TRBV12-4 and TRBJ2-6; a weak D match, TRBD2 (5 bases). With 4 bases removed from V and 0 bases from J, the gap between germline ends came to 13 bases. This CDR3 has 17 amino acids.

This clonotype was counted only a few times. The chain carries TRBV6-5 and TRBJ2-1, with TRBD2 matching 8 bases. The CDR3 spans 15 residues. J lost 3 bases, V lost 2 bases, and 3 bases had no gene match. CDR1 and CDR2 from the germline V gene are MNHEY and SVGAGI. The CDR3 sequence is CASSYTSGRYNEQFF. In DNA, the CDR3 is TGTGCCAGCAGTTACACTAGCGGACGCTACAATGAGCAGTTCTTC.

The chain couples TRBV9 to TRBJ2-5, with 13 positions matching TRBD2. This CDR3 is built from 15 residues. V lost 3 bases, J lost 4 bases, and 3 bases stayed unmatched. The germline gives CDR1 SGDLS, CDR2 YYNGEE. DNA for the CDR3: TGTGCCAGCAGCGATGGGACTAGCGGGGTAGAGACCCAGTACTTC. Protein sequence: CASSDGTSGVETQYF.

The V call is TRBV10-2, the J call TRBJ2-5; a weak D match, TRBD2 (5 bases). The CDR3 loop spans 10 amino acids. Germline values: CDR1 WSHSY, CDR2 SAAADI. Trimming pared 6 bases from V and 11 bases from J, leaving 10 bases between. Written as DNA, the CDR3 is TGCGCCAGCAGGGACTGGGAGCAGTACTTC. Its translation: CASRDWEQYF.

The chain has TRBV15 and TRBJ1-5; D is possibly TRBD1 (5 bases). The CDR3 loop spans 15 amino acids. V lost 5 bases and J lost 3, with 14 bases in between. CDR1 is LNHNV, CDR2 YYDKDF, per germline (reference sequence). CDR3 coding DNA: TGTGCCACCAGCTACGGGGCTAGTTTCAATCAGCCCCAGCATTTT. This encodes CATSYGASFNQPQHF.

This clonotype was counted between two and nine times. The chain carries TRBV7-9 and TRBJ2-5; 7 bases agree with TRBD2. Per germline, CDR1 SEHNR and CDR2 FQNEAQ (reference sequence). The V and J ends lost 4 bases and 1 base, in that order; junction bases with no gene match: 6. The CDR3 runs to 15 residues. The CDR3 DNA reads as TGTGCCAGCAGCTCACACGGACTAGTCCAAGAGACCCAGTACTTC. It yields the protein CASSSHGLVQETQYF.

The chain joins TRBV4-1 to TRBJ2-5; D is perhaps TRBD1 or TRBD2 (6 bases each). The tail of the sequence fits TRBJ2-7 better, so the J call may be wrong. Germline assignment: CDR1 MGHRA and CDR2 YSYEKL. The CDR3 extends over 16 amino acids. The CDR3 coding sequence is TGCGCCAGCAGCCAACCTTGGCAGCGGAGGGGGTACGAGCAGTACTTC. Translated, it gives CASSQPWQRRGYEQYF.

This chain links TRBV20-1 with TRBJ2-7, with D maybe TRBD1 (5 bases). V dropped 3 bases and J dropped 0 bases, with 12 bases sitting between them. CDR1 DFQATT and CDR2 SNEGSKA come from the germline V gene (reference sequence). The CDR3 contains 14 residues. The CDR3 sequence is CSASTGATSYEQYF. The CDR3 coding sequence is TGCAGTGCTAGCACAGGTGCAACCTCCTACGAGCAGTACTTC.

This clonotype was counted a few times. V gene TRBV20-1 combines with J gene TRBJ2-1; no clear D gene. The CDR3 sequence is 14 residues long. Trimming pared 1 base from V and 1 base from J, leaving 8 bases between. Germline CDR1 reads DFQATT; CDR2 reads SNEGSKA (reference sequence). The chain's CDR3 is CSARGLGSYNEQFF. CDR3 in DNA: TGCAGTGCTAGAGGACTGGGGTCCTACAATGAGCAGTTCTTC.

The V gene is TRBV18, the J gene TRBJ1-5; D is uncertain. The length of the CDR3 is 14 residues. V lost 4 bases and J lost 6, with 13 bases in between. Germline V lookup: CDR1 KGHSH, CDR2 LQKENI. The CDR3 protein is CASSRYGEGQPQHF. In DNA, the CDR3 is TGTGCCAGCTCACGATACGGGGAAGGTCAGCCCCAGCATTTT.

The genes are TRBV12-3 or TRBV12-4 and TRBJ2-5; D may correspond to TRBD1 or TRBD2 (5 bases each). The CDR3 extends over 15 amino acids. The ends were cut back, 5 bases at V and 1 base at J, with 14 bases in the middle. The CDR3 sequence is CASSRDPPTQETQYF. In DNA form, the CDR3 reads TGTGCCAGCAGTCGGGACCCACCGACCCAAGAGACCCAGTACTTC.

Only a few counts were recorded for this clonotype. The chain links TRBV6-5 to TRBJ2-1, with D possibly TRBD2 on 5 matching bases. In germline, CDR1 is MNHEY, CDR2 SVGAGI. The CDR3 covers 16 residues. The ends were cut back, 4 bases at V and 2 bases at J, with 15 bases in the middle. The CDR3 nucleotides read TGTGCCAGCAGTTCCCTAGCAGGAAGGGCCTACAATGAGCAGTTCTTC. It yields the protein CASSSLAGRAYNEQFF.

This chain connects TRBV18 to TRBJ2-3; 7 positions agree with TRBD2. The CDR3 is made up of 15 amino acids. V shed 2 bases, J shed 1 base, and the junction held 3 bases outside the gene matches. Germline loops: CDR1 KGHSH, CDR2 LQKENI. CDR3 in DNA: TGTGCCAGCTCACCAAGTCGGGGGGGCACAGATACGCAGTATTTT. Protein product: CASSPSRGGTDTQYF. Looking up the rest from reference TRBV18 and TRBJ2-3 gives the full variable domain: NAGVMQNPRHLVRRRGQEARLRCSPMKGHSHVYWYRQLPEEGLKFMVYLQKENIIDESGMPKERFSAEFPKEGPSILRIQQVVRGDSAAYFCASSPSRGGTDTQYFGPGTRLTVL.

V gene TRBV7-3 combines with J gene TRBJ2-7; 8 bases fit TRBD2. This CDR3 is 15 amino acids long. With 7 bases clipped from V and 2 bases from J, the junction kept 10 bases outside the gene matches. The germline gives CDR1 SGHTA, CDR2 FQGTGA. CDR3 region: CASTPGGKGPYEQYF. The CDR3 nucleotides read TGTGCCAGCACCCCGGGAGGGAAAGGTCCCTACGAGCAGTACTTC.